This is a list of T cell receptor beta chains from one sample in a study of blood T cells in healthy people across ages. TCRdb re-called the 5' RACE reads with MiXCR, one entry per CDR3 protein. The sample has 1,500,000 or so distinct CDR3 sequences; under 55% are singletons. The sequenced sample was blood. Source of these receptors: a woman aged 18-30 years in good health. CDR3s include the opening cysteine and the closing phenylalanine or tryptophan. D genes are given only for firm matches. Rows may omit the clone size; those that give it use once, few, many or a size class.

D: NA; J: TRBJ2-2; size: NA; V: TRBV4-3; DNA: TGCGCCAGCAGAGTGGGGTATTTTGAATACGGGGAGCTGTTTTTT; CDR3: CASRVGYFEYGELFF
D: NA; J: TRBJ1-2; size: NA; V: TRBV7-9; DNA: TGTGCCAGCAGCCTCCTTCTATCTAACGGCTACACCTTC; CDR3: CASSLLLSNGYTF
D: NA; J: TRBJ2-1; size: NA; V: TRBV5-1; DNA: TGCGCCAGCAGAGCTCAGTTCAATGGGCAGTTCTTC; CDR3: CASRAQFNGQFF
D: NA; J: TRBJ1-6; size: NA; V: TRBV2; DNA: TGTGCCAGCAGTGAGACGGCCGGGGGGAATTCACCCCCCCACTTT; CDR3: CASSETAGGNSPPHF
D: TRBD1; J: TRBJ1-2; size: once; V: TRBV6-2/TRBV6-3; DNA: TGTGCCACTTCGGGAGGGGGCGGCTACACCTTC; CDR3: CATSGGGGYTF
D: NA; J: TRBJ2-5; size: NA; V: TRBV25-1; DNA: TGTGCCAGCAGTCTCAACGGAGCCCAAGAGACCCAGTACTTC; CDR3: CASSLNGAQETQYF
D: NA; J: TRBJ2-7; size: NA; V: TRBV27; DNA: TGTGCCAGCAGTTTTTTCGACGGTAGTTACAATGAGCAGTACTTC; CDR3: CASSFFDGSYNEQYF
D: NA; J: TRBJ1-2; size: NA; V: TRBV7-9; DNA: TGTGCCAGCAGCCCATTACGCAGGGAGTTCTATGGCTACACCTTC; CDR3: CASSPLRREFYGYTF
D: NA; J: TRBJ2-3; size: many; V: TRBV24-1; DNA: TGTGCCACCAGTGATCCCGGCGACGATACGCAGTATTTT; CDR3: CATSDPGDDTQYF
D: TRBD1; J: TRBJ2-3; size: NA; V: TRBV20-1; DNA: TGCAGTGCCAGGGGGATACTAGGCTACTTAGATACGCAGTATTTT; CDR3: CSARGILGYLDTQYF
D: NA; J: TRBJ2-5; size: NA; V: TRBV20-1; DNA: TGCAGTTCTCAGACAGGTCCAGAGACCCAGTACTTC; CDR3: CSSQTGPETQYF
D: NA; J: TRBJ1-2; size: NA; V: TRBV2; DNA: TGTGCCAGCAACGGATACCAGGGAGGGTCGGTCTATGGCTACACCTTC; CDR3: CASNGYQGGSVYGYTF
D: NA; J: TRBJ2-1; size: NA; V: TRBV25-1; DNA: TGTGCCAGCAGTGAAGGTCTAGAGGGGAACAATGAGCAGTTCTTC; CDR3: CASSEGLEGNNEQFF
D: NA; J: TRBJ2-4; size: NA; V: TRBV2; DNA: TGTGCCAGCAGTGATCTTAAAAACATTCAGTACTTC; CDR3: CASSDLKNIQYF
D: TRBD1; J: TRBJ2-7; size: few; V: TRBV9; DNA: TGTGCCAGCAGCCGTGACGGGACAGGGGGTACCTACGAGCAGTACTTC; CDR3: CASSRDGTGGTYEQYF
D: NA; J: TRBJ2-7; size: few; V: TRBV7-2; DNA: TGTGCCAGCAGCTTACCGAGCGGGACAGTCTCCTACGAGCAGTACTTC; CDR3: CASSLPSGTVSYEQYF
D: TRBD2; J: TRBJ2-5; size: once; V: TRBV3-1; DNA: TGTGCCAGCAGCCAAGGATTCTTAGCGGGGGGAGCAGAGACCCAGTACTTC; CDR3: CASSQGFLAGGAETQYF
D: NA; J: TRBJ2-2; size: NA; V: TRBV12-3/TRBV12-4; DNA: TGTGCCAGTGGGTGGCCGAACACCGGGGAGCTGTTTTTT; CDR3: CASGWPNTGELFF
D: NA; J: TRBJ2-6; size: few; V: TRBV20-1; DNA: TGCAGTGCTAGTTGGGTTGACTCTGGGGCCAACGTCCTGACTTTC; CDR3: CSASWVDSGANVLTF
D: TRBD1; J: TRBJ2-7; size: few; V: TRBV12-3/TRBV12-4; DNA: TGTGCCAGCAGTTCGGACAGGGTACGGTACGAGCAGTACTTC; CDR3: CASSSDRVRYEQYF
D: NA; J: TRBJ1-2; size: NA; V: TRBV29-1; DNA: TGCAGCGTCTTAGGGACGGACTATGGCTACACCTTC; CDR3: CSVLGTDYGYTF
D: NA; J: TRBJ2-3; size: few; V: TRBV3-1; DNA: TGTGCCAGCAGCCAAGATTATTCAGATACGCAGTATTTT; CDR3: CASSQDYSDTQYF
D: NA; J: TRBJ2-1; size: NA; V: TRBV5-1; DNA: TGCGCCAGCAGCCAATTCCAGGCGAAGAATGAGCAGTTCTTC; CDR3: CASSQFQAKNEQFF
D: NA; J: TRBJ2-3; size: NA; V: TRBV7-3; DNA: TGTGCCAGCAGCTTAGGGCTCTACAGCACAGATACGCAGTATTTT; CDR3: CASSLGLYSTDTQYF